The clone carrying this TCR beta chain was detected a few times. Its specificity is not known. The data are from a study of T-cell memory formation after mild COVID-19. Broader study findings: Some responding clones appeared in pre-infection memory, suggesting cross-reactive memory joined.

TCR alpha and TCR beta cDNA libraries carrying sample barcodes and UMIs came from 5'RACE with constant-segment primers. TCRdb independently ran MiXCR on the 5' RACE reads; one entry per CDR3 protein. Seen here are approximately 490,000 distinct CDR3 sequences, roughly 22% observed once, and the top ten hold around 12%. The CDR3 length is 15 residues. V shed 1 base and J 4 bases; nucleotides not matched to a gene: 3. Germline-derived CDR1 and CDR2 are SGHTA and FQGTGA. The origin of this receptor is an adult woman who had mild COVID-19 (a few samples of this study predate the infection). Cell type and time point are not known. Sequenced: PBMCs or a T cell subset sorted from them (not recorded which). The chain carries TRBV7-3 and TRBJ2-1; 8 bases line up with TRBD2. For the CDR3, the DNA is TGTGCCAGCAGCTTAATGTCTAGCGGGTACAATGAGCAGTTCTTC. Translating it yields CASSLMSSGYNEQFF.